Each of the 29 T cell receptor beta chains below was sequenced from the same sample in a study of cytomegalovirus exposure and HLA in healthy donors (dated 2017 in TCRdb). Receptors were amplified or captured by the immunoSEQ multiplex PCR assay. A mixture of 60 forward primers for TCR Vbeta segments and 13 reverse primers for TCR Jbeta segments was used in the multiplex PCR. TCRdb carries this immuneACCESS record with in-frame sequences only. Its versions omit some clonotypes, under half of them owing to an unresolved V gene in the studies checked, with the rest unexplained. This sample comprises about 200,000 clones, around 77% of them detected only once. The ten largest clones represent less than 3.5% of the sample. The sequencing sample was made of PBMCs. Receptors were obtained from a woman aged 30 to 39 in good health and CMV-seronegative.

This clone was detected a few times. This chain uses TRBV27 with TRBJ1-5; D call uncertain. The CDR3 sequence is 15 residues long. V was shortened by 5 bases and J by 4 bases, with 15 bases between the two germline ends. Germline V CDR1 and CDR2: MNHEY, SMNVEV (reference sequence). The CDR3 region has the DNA TGTGCCAGCAGTCCCCAGGTGACGGGGAATCAGCCCCAGCATTTT. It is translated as CASSPQVTGNQPQHF.

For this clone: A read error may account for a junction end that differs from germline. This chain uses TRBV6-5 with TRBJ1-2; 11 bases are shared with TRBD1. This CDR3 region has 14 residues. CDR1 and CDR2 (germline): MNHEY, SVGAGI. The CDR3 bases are TGTGCCAGCAGTACGGACAGGGGGCGAGAGGGCTACCCCTTC. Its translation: CASSTDRGREGYPF.

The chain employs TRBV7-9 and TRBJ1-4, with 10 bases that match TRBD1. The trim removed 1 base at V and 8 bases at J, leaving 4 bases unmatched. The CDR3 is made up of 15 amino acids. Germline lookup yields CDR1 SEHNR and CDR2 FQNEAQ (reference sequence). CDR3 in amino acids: CASSLGGDRGEKLFF. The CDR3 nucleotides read TGTGCCAGCAGCTTAGGGGGGGACAGGGGCGAAAAACTGTTTTTT.

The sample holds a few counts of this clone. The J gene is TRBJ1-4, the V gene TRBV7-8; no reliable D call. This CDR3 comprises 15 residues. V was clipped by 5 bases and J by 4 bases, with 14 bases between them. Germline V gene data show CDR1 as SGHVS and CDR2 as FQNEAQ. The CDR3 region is CASSDRRQDNEKLFF. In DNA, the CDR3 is TGTGCCAGCAGCGACCGCAGGCAGGATAATGAAAAACTGTTTTTT.

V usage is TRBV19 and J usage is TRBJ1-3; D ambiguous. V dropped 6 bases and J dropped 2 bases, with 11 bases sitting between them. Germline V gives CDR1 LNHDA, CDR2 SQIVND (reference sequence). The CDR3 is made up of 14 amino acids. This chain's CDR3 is CASREGAAGNTIYF. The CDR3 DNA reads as TGTGCCAGTAGGGAGGGTGCCGCTGGAAACACCATATATTTT.

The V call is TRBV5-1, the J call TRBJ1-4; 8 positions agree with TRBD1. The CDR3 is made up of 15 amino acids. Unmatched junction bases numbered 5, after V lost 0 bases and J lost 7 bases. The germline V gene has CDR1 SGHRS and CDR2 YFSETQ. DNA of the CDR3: TGCGCCAGCAGCTTGGAGACAGGGGTTGGTGAAAAACTGTTTTTT. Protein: CASSLETGVGEKLFF.

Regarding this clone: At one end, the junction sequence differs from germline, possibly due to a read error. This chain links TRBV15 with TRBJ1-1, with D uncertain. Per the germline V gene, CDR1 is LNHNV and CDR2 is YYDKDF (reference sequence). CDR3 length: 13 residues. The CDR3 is CATSRDENPEAFF. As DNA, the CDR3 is TGTGCCACCAGCAGAGACGAGAACCCTGAAGCTTTCTTT.

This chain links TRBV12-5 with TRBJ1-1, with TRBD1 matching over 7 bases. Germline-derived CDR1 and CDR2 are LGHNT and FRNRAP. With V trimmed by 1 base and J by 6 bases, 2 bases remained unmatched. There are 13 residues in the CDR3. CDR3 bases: TGTGCTAGTGGTTTGGAGACAGGGTCTGAAGCTTTCTTT. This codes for CASGLETGSEAFF.

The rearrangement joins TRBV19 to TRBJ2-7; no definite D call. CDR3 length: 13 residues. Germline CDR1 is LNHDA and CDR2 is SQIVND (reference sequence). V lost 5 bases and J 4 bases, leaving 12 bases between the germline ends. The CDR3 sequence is CASSPTTRYEQYF. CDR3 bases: TGTGCCAGTAGTCCCACGACTCGATACGAGCAGTACTTC. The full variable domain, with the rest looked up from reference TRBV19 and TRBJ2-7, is DGGITQSPKYLFRKEGQNVTLSCEQNLNHDAMYWYRQDPGQGLRLIYYSQIVNDFQKGDIAEGYSVSREKKESFPLTVTSAQKNPTAFYLCASSPTTRYEQYFGPGTRLTVT.

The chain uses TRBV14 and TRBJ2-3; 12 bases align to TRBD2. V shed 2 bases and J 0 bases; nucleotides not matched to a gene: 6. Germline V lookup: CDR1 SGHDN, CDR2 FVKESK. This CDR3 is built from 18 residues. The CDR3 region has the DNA TGTGCCAGCAGCCAAACTAAACTAGCGGGGGGAAGCACAGATACGCAGTATTTT. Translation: CASSQTKLAGGSTDTQYF.

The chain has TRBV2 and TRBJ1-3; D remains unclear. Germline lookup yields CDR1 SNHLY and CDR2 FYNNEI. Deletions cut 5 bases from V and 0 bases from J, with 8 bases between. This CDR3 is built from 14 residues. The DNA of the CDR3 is TGTGCCAGCAGTTACGAGTCCTCTGGAAACACCATATATTTT. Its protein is CASSYESSGNTIYF.

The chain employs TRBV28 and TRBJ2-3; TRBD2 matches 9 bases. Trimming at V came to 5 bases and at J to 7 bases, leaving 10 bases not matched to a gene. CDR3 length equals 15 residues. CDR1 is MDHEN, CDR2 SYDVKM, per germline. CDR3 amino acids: CASSQIAGAVNTQYF. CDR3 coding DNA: TGTGCCAGCAGTCAGATAGCGGGAGCGGTGAATACGCAGTATTTT.

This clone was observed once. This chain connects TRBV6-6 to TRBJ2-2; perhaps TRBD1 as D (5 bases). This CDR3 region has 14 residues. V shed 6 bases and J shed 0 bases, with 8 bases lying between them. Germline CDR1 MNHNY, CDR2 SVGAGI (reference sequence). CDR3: CASREQANTGELFF. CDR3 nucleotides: TGTGCCAGCAGGGAACAGGCGAACACCGGGGAGCTGTTTTTT.

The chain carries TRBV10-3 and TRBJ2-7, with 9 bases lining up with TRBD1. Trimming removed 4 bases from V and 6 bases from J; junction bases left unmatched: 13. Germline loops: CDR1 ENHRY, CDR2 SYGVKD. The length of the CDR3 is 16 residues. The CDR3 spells CAISAFPGQGNSEQYF. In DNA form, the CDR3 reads TGTGCCATCAGTGCTTTCCCGGGACAGGGTAATTCCGAGCAGTACTTC.

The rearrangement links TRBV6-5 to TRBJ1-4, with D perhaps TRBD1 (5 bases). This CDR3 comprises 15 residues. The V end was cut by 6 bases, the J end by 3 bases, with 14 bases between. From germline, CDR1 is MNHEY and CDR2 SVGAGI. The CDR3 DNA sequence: TGTGCCAGCAGCAACGGGGGAATTCCTAATGAAAAACTGTTTTTT. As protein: CASSNGGIPNEKLFF.

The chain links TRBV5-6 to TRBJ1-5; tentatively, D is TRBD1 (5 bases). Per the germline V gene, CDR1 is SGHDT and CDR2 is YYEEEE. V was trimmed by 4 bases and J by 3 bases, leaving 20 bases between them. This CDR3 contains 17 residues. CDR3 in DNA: TGTGCCAGCAGCACATTGGGACTTGGCGGCTCCAATCAGCCCCAGCATTTT. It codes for CASSTLGLGGSNQPQHF.

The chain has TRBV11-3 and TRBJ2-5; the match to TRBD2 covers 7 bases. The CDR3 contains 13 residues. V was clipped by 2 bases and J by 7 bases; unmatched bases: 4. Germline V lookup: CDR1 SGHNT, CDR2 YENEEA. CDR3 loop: CASSLNGGGTQYF. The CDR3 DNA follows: TGTGCCAGCAGCTTAAACGGCGGGGGGACCCAGTACTTC.

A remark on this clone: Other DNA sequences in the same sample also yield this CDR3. CDR3: CASSLGRGTDTQYF. In DNA, the CDR3 is TGTGCCAGCAGCTTAGGCCGGGGCACAGATACGCAGTATTTT. The J gene is TRBJ2-3, the V gene TRBV7-2; D uncertain. With 1 base removed from V and 1 base from J, the gap between germline ends came to 6 bases. The CDR3 has 14 amino acids. Looked up from germline, CDR1 is SGHTA and CDR2 is FQGNSA.

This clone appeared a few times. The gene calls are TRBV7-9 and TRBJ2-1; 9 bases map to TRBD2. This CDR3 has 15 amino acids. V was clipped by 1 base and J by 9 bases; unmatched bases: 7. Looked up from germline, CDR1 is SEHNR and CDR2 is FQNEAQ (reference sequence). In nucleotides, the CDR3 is TGTGCCAGCAGCTTAGTAGGCGGGGGGGGGCGTGAGCAGTTCTTC. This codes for CASSLVGGGGREQFF.

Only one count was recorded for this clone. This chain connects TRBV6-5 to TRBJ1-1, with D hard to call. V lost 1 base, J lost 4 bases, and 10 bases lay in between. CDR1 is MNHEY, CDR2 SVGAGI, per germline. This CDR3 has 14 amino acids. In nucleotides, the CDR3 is TGTGCCAGCAGTTACTGGATCGGGTCCACTGAAGCTTTCTTT. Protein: CASSYWIGSTEAFF.

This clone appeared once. Here the CDR3 reads CATSRGQATQETQYF. The CDR3 region has the DNA TGTGCCACCAGCAGAGGCCAGGCGACACAAGAGACCCAGTACTTC. This rearrangement joins TRBV15 to TRBJ2-5, with unresolved D. Germline CDR1 LNHNV, CDR2 YYDKDF (reference sequence). The CDR3 length is 15 residues. Trimming pared 1 base from V and 2 bases from J, leaving 11 bases between.

DNA for the CDR3: TGTGCCAGCAGTGCACAGGGTATCTCCTATGGCTACACCTTC. Encoded protein: CASSAQGISYGYTF. This rearrangement joins TRBV2 to TRBJ1-2, with D possibly matching TRBD1 (6 bases). The CDR3 has 14 amino acids. V shed 4 bases and J shed 4 bases, with 13 bases lying between them. Germline V CDR1 and CDR2: SNHLY, FYNNEI.

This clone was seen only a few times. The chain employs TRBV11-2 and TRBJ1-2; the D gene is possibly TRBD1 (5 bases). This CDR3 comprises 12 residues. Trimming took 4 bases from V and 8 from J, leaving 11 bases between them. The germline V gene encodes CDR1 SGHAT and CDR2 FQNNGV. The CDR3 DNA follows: TGTGCCAGCAGCTCGACAGCGAGCGGCTACACCTTC. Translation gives CASSSTASGYTF. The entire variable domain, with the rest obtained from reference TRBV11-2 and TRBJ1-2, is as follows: EAGVAQSPRYKIIEKRQSVAFWCNPISGHATLYWYQQILGQGPKLLIQFQNNGVVDDSQLPKDRFSAERLKGVDSTLKIQPAKLEDSAVYLCASSSTASGYTFGSGTRLTVV.

The CDR3 loop reads CASSLSLAGGYYEQYF. In DNA form, the CDR3 reads TGTGCCAGCAGCTTGAGTCTAGCGGGAGGGTACTACGAGCAGTACTTC. The chain employs TRBV5-5 and TRBJ2-7; 12 bases are shared with TRBD2. With V trimmed by 1 base and J by 3 bases, 5 bases remained unmatched. From germline, CDR1 is SGHKS and CDR2 YYEKEE (reference sequence). The CDR3 runs to 16 residues.

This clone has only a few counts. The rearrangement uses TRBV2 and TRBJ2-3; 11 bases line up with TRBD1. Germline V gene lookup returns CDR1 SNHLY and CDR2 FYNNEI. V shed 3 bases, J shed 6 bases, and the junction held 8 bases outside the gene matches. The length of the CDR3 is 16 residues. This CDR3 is CASSDPDRGRRDTQYF. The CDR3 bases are TGTGCCAGCAGTGACCCGGACAGGGGGCGAAGGGATACGCAGTATTTT.

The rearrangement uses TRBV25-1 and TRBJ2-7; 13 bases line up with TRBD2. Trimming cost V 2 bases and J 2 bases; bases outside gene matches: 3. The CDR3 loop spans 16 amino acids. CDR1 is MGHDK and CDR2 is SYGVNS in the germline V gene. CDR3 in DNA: TGTGCCAGCAGTGAAACGGGACTAGCGGGAACCTACGAGCAGTACTTC. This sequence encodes CASSETGLAGTYEQYF.

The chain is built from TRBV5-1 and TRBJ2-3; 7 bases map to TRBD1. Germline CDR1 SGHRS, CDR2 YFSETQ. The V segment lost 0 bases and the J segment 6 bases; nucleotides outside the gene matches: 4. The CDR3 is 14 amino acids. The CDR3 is CASSLVGGLDTQYF. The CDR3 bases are TGCGCCAGCAGCTTGGTAGGGGGCCTGGATACGCAGTATTTT.

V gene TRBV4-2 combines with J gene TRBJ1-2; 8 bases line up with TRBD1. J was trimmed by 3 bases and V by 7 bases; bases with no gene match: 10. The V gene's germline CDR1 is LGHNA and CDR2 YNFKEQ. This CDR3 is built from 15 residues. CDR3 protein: CASTFEQGVHYGYTF. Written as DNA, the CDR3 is TGTGCCAGCACTTTCGAACAGGGGGTTCACTATGGCTACACCTTC.

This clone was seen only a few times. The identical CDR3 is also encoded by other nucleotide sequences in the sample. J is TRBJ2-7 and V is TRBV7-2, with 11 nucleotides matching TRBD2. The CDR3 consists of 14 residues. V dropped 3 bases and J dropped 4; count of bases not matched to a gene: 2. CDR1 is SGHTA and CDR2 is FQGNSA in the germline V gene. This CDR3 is CASSLTSGDYEQYF. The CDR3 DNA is TGTGCCAGCAGCTTGACTAGCGGGGATTACGAGCAGTACTTC.